The present TCR beta chain was sequenced within a study of control samples from healthy donors and cancer patients. CDR1 MNHEY and CDR2 SMNVEV come from the germline V gene (reference sequence). Trimming took off 2 bases at V and 1 base at J, with 7 bases between the two ends. This CDR3 has 14 amino acids. Here immunoSEQ multiplex PCR was the method, and the copy in TCRdb shows in-frame clones only, minus some. The top ten hold roughly 6% of the sample, which has about 80,000 clones, roughly nine tenths seen once. The receptor's source is a man aged 50 to 60 in good health. Sequencing used blood. The J gene is TRBJ2-3, the V gene TRBV27; no firm D call. The CDR3 sequence: CASSLGFRTDTQYF. CDR3 nucleotides: TGTGCCAGCAGTTTAGGCTTTCGCACAGATACGCAGTATTTT.